This is a list of T cell receptor beta chains from one sample in a study of cytomegalovirus exposure and HLA in healthy donors. Produced via immunoSEQ multiplex PCR; TCRdb's table is partial and in-frame only. The sample includes 110,000 to 150,000 clones, around 85% of them seen just once. The sample was PBMCs. Receptors originate from a female donor in good health and CMV-seronegative. Both conserved end residues are part of each CDR3. D genes are given only for firm matches. A row's size may be missing; if present it is once, few, many or a size class.

clone size: -; D gene: TRBD1; V gene: TRBV27; J gene: TRBJ1-1; CDR3 protein: CASSLGQANTEAFF; CDR3 DNA: TGTGCCAGCAGTTTAGGACAGGCGAACACTGAAGCTTTCTTT
clone size: -; D gene: -; V gene: TRBV6-5; J gene: TRBJ2-3; CDR3 protein: CASSYAGTSTDTQYF; CDR3 DNA: TGTGCCAGCAGTTACGCGGGAACTAGCACAGATACGCAGTATTTT
clone size: -; D gene: -; V gene: TRBV13; J gene: TRBJ2-2; CDR3 protein: CASRQGGELFF; CDR3 DNA: TGTGCCAGCAGGCAGGGCGGGGAGCTGTTTTTT
clone size: -; D gene: TRBD1; V gene: TRBV4-2; J gene: TRBJ1-4; CDR3 protein: CASSGQGGRNEKLFF; CDR3 DNA: TGTGCCAGCAGCGGACAGGGGGGAAGGAATGAAAAACTGTTTTTT
clone size: few; D gene: TRBD1; V gene: TRBV27; J gene: TRBJ1-5; CDR3 protein: CASSLSHPGGGNQPQHF; CDR3 DNA: TGTGCCAGCAGTTTATCCCACCCAGGGGGCGGCAATCAGCCCCAGCATTTT
clone size: few; D gene: TRBD2; V gene: TRBV14; J gene: TRBJ2-5; CDR3 protein: CASSQRLAGVMKETQYF; CDR3 DNA: TGTGCCAGCAGCCAAAGGCTAGCGGGAGTAATGAAGGAGACCCAGTACTTC
clone size: -; D gene: -; V gene: TRBV6-1; J gene: TRBJ1-2; CDR3 protein: CASSEEWGQGYGYTF; CDR3 DNA: TGTGCCAGCAGTGAAGAATGGGGACAAGGCTATGGCTACACCTTC
clone size: -; D gene: -; V gene: TRBV19; J gene: TRBJ2-1; CDR3 protein: CASSIGGSFTYNEQFF; CDR3 DNA: TGTGCCAGTAGTATAGGTGGTAGCTTCACCTACAATGAGCAGTTCTTC
clone size: -; D gene: TRBD2; V gene: TRBV4-1; J gene: TRBJ2-1; CDR3 protein: CASSQKGARIAGGPDEQFF; CDR3 DNA: TGCGCCAGCAGCCAAAAGGGGGCGAGAATAGCGGGAGGGCCGGATGAGCAGTTCTTC
clone size: -; D gene: TRBD1; V gene: TRBV5-6; J gene: TRBJ1-5; CDR3 protein: CASSSTGTGPQHF; CDR3 DNA: TGTGCCAGCAGCTCGACAGGGACCGGGCCCCAGCATTTT
clone size: few; D gene: -; V gene: TRBV5-6; J gene: TRBJ1-2; CDR3 protein: CASSSNRLANYGYTF; CDR3 DNA: TGTGCCAGCAGCTCAAACAGGTTAGCTAACTATGGCTACACCTTC
clone size: -; D gene: TRBD2; V gene: TRBV14; J gene: TRBJ2-1; CDR3 protein: CASSPLAGVPPHNEQFF; CDR3 DNA: TGTGCCAGCAGCCCACTAGCGGGAGTCCCCCCACACAATGAGCAGTTCTTC
clone size: -; D gene: -; V gene: TRBV19; J gene: TRBJ1-5; CDR3 protein: CASSIEGRSNQPQHF; CDR3 DNA: TGTGCCAGTAGTATTGAGGGCAGGAGCAATCAGCCCCAGCATTTT
clone size: few; D gene: TRBD2; V gene: TRBV7-2; J gene: TRBJ2-7; CDR3 protein: CASSFTLAGQVGEQYF; CDR3 DNA: TGTGCCAGCAGCTTCACCCTAGCGGGCCAGGTGGGGGAGCAGTACTTC
clone size: -; D gene: -; V gene: TRBV2; J gene: TRBJ1-5; CDR3 protein: CASSEEAGNQPQHF; CDR3 DNA: TGTGCCAGCAGTGAAGAGGCAGGGAATCAGCCCCAGCATTTT
clone size: -; D gene: TRBD2; V gene: TRBV2; J gene: TRBJ2-7; CDR3 protein: CASTPVQLTSGKSYEQYF; CDR3 DNA: TGTGCCAGCACCCCTGTTCAGCTGACTAGCGGGAAATCCTACGAGCAGTACTTC
clone size: -; D gene: TRBD1; V gene: TRBV15; J gene: TRBJ2-7; CDR3 protein: CATSNSGRTGGSEQYF; CDR3 DNA: TGTGCCACCAGCAACAGTGGTAGGACAGGGGGCAGCGAGCAGTACTTC
clone size: -; D gene: -; V gene: TRBV2; J gene: TRBJ2-7; CDR3 protein: CASSDGVGSTSEQYF; CDR3 DNA: TGTGCCAGCAGTGATGGGGTAGGGAGCACCTCCGAGCAGTACTTC
clone size: -; D gene: TRBD2; V gene: TRBV2; J gene: TRBJ2-1; CDR3 protein: CASRGTSGQHEQFF; CDR3 DNA: TGTGCCAGCAGGGGGACTAGCGGCCAACATGAGCAGTTCTTC
clone size: -; D gene: TRBD1; V gene: TRBV12-5; J gene: TRBJ1-5; CDR3 protein: CARGQGNNQPQHF; CDR3 DNA: TGTGCTAGGGGACAGGGAAACAATCAGCCCCAGCATTTT
clone size: -; D gene: TRBD1; V gene: TRBV19; J gene: TRBJ1-5; CDR3 protein: CASRQGDNLSNQPQHF; CDR3 DNA: TGTGCCAGTAGACAGGGGGACAATCTGAGCAATCAGCCCCAGCATTTT
clone size: -; D gene: TRBD1; V gene: TRBV27; J gene: TRBJ1-2; CDR3 protein: CASSRDSVNYGYTF; CDR3 DNA: TGTGCCAGCAGCCGGGACAGTGTTAACTATGGCTACACCTTC
clone size: -; D gene: -; V gene: TRBV28; J gene: TRBJ1-1; CDR3 protein: CASRRQSEAFF; CDR3 DNA: TGTGCCAGCAGGAGGCAATCTGAAGCTTTCTTT
clone size: few; D gene: -; V gene: TRBV9; J gene: TRBJ1-1; CDR3 protein: CASSDNRATEAFF; CDR3 DNA: TGTGCCAGCAGCGACAACAGGGCCACTGAAGCTTTCTTT
clone size: -; D gene: TRBD2; V gene: TRBV4-1; J gene: TRBJ2-1; CDR3 protein: CASSATSGEQFF; CDR3 DNA: TGCGCCAGCAGCGCAACTAGCGGGGAGCAGTTCTTC
clone size: -; D gene: -; V gene: TRBV9; J gene: TRBJ2-7; CDR3 protein: CASSVEGNPFSEQYF; CDR3 DNA: TGTGCCAGCAGCGTGGAGGGAAACCCTTTTAGCGAGCAGTACTTC
clone size: -; D gene: -; V gene: TRBV28; J gene: TRBJ2-7; CDR3 protein: CASSLGVYQYF; CDR3 DNA: TGTGCCAGCAGTTTAGGAGTATACCAGTACTTC
clone size: -; D gene: -; V gene: TRBV5-1; J gene: TRBJ2-7; CDR3 protein: CASRTAGTSSYEQYF; CDR3 DNA: TGCGCCAGCAGAACAGCGGGTACCTCCTCCTACGAGCAGTACTTC
clone size: -; D gene: TRBD1; V gene: TRBV27; J gene: TRBJ2-7; CDR3 protein: CASSLRQGSYEQYF; CDR3 DNA: TGTGCCAGCAGTCTTAGACAGGGCTCCTACGAGCAGTACTTC
clone size: -; D gene: -; V gene: TRBV5-1; J gene: TRBJ2-7; CDR3 protein: CASSMDSFTYEQYF; CDR3 DNA: TGCGCCAGCAGCATGGACAGCTTTACCTACGAGCAGTACTTC
clone size: -; D gene: TRBD1; V gene: TRBV29-1; J gene: TRBJ2-7; CDR3 protein: CSVEVGTGGYEQYF; CDR3 DNA: TGCAGCGTGGAGGTCGGGACAGGGGGTTACGAGCAGTACTTC
clone size: few; D gene: -; V gene: TRBV6-1; J gene: TRBJ1-1; CDR3 protein: CASRPRGGTEAFF; CDR3 DNA: TGTGCCAGCCGTCCCCGGGGGGGAACTGAAGCTTTCTTT
clone size: -; D gene: TRBD2; V gene: TRBV7-7; J gene: TRBJ2-1; CDR3 protein: CASSPGGLAGIGSYNEQFF; CDR3 DNA: TGTGCCAGCAGCCCAGGGGGACTAGCGGGGATAGGATCCTACAATGAGCAGTTCTTC
clone size: few; D gene: TRBD1; V gene: TRBV4-2; J gene: TRBJ2-5; CDR3 protein: CASSQGGAGGFQETQYF; CDR3 DNA: TGTGCCAGCAGCCAAGGGGGGGCAGGGGGCTTCCAAGAGACCCAGTACTTC
clone size: -; D gene: TRBD1; V gene: TRBV5-1; J gene: TRBJ2-7; CDR3 protein: CASSLMGQGTYEQYF; CDR3 DNA: TGCGCCAGCAGCTTGATGGGACAGGGGACCTACGAGCAGTACTTC
clone size: -; D gene: TRBD1; V gene: TRBV19; J gene: TRBJ1-4; CDR3 protein: CASRDRVGEKLFF; CDR3 DNA: TGTGCCAGTAGAGACAGGGTCGGTGAAAAACTGTTTTTT
clone size: -; D gene: -; V gene: TRBV10-1; J gene: TRBJ2-1; CDR3 protein: CASSDRFEGRSSYNEQFF; CDR3 DNA: TGCGCCAGCAGTGATCGATTTGAGGGCCGGAGCTCCTACAATGAGCAGTTCTTC
clone size: -; D gene: TRBD1; V gene: TRBV28; J gene: TRBJ2-7; CDR3 protein: CASYGTGAYKQYF; CDR3 DNA: TGTGCCAGCTACGGGACAGGGGCGTATAAGCAGTACTTC
clone size: -; D gene: TRBD1; V gene: TRBV19; J gene: TRBJ1-5; CDR3 protein: CASSIGDRGQGQPQHF; CDR3 DNA: TGTGCCAGTAGTATCGGGGACAGGGGGCAGGGACAGCCCCAGCATTTT
clone size: -; D gene: -; V gene: TRBV28; J gene: TRBJ1-5; CDR3 protein: CASSSDSNQPQHF; CDR3 DNA: TGTGCCAGCAGTTCAGATAGCAATCAGCCCCAGCATTTT
clone size: once; D gene: -; V gene: TRBV5-1; J gene: TRBJ2-7; CDR3 protein: CASSSGSSASSYEQYF; CDR3 DNA: TGCGCCAGCAGCTCAGGATCTAGCGCGAGCTCCTACGAGCAGTACTTC
clone size: -; D gene: -; V gene: TRBV6-5; J gene: TRBJ2-6; CDR3 protein: CASSYPRGSGANVLTF; CDR3 DNA: TGTGCCAGCAGTTATCCTAGGGGTTCCGGGGCCAACGTCCTGACTTTC
clone size: few; D gene: TRBD1; V gene: TRBV4-1; J gene: TRBJ1-4; CDR3 protein: CASSQGDRGREKLFF; CDR3 DNA: TGCGCCAGCAGCCAAGGGGACAGGGGTAGGGAAAAACTGTTTTTT
clone size: few; D gene: -; V gene: TRBV19; J gene: TRBJ2-1; CDR3 protein: CASSIGAPYNEQFF; CDR3 DNA: TGTGCCAGTAGTATCGGAGCCCCGTACAATGAGCAGTTCTTC
clone size: -; D gene: TRBD2; V gene: TRBV6-4; J gene: TRBJ2-3; CDR3 protein: CASSESPVLAGAITDTQYF; CDR3 DNA: TGTGCCAGCAGTGAGAGTCCTGTACTAGCGGGGGCCATCACAGATACGCAGTATTTT
clone size: -; D gene: -; V gene: TRBV30; J gene: TRBJ2-7; CDR3 protein: CAWSGASDTYEQYF; CDR3 DNA: TGTGCCTGGAGTGGGGCTAGCGACACCTACGAGCAGTACTTC
clone size: -; D gene: -; V gene: TRBV21-1; J gene: TRBJ1-5; CDR3 protein: CASSSPDRWDQPQHF; CDR3 DNA: TGTGCCAGCAGCAGCCCGGACAGGTGGGATCAGCCCCAGCATTTT
clone size: -; D gene: -; V gene: TRBV10-1; J gene: TRBJ2-5; CDR3 protein: CASSDSPGARETQYF; CDR3 DNA: TGCGCCAGCAGTGATTCGCCAGGGGCGAGGGAGACCCAGTACTTC
clone size: -; D gene: TRBD2; V gene: TRBV5-4; J gene: TRBJ2-1; CDR3 protein: CASSHGLAENNEQFF; CDR3 DNA: TGTGCCAGCAGCCACGGACTAGCGGAAAACAATGAGCAGTTCTTC
clone size: -; D gene: -; V gene: TRBV25-1; J gene: TRBJ1-1; CDR3 protein: CASSESAGVTEAFF; CDR3 DNA: TGTGCCAGCAGTGAATCGGCAGGGGTGACTGAAGCTTTCTTT
clone size: few; D gene: TRBD1; V gene: TRBV10-2; J gene: TRBJ1-1; CDR3 protein: CASISTGTGTEAFF; CDR3 DNA: TGCGCCAGCATCTCGACAGGGACGGGGACTGAAGCTTTCTTT